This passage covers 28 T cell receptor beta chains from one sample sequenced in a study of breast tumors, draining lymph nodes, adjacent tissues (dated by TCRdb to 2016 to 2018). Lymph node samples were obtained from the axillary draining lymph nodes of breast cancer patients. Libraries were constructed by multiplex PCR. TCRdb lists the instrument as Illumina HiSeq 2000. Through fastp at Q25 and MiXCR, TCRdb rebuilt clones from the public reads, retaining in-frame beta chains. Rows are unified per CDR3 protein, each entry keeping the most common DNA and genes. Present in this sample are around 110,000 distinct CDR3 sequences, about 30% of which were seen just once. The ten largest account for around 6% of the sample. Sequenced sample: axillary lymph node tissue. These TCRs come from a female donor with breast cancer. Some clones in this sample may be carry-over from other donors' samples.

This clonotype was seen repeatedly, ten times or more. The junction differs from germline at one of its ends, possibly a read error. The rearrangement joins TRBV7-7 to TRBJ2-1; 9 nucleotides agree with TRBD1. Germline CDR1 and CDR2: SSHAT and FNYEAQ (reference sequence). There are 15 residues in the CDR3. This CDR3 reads CASSLGTGSYNEQFF. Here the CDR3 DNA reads TGTGCTAGCAGCTTAGGGACAGGGTCCTACAATGAGCAGTTCTTC.

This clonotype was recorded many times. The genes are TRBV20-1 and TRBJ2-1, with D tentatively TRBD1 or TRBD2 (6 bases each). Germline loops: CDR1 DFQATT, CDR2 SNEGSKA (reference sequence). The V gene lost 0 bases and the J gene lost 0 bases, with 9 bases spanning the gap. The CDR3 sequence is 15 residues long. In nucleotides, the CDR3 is TGCAGTGCTAGAGATGGAGGGGGCTCCTACAATGAGCAGTTCTTC. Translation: CSARDGGGSYNEQFF.

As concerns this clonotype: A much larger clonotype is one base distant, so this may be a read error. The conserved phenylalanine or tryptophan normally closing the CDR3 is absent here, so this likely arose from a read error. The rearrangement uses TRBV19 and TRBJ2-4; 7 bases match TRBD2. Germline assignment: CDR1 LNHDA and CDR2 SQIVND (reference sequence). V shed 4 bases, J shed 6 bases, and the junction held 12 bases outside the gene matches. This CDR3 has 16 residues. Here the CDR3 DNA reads TGTGCCAGTAGTAAGGCGGGAGAGGGTCTTGGAAACATTCAGTACTCC. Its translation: CASSKAGEGLGNIQYS.

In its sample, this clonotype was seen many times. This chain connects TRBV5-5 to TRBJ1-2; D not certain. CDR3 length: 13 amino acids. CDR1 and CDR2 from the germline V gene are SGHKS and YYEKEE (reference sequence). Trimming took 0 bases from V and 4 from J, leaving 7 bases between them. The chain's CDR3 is CASSLDSVYGYTF. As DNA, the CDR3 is TGTGCCAGCAGCTTGGACAGTGTCTATGGCTACACCTTC.

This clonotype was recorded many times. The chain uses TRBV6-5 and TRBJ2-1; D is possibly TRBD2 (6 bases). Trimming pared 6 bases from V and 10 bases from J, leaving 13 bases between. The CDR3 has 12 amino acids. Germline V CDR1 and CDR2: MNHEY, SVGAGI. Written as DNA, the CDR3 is TGTGCCAGCAGGAGCGGGTTTGGGGAGCAGTTCTTC. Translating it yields CASRSGFGEQFF.

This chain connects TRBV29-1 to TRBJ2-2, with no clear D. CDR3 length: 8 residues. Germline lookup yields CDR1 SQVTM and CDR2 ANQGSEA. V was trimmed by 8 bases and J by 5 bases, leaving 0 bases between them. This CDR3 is CSTGELFF. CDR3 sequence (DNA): TGCAGCACCGGGGAGCTGTTTTTT.

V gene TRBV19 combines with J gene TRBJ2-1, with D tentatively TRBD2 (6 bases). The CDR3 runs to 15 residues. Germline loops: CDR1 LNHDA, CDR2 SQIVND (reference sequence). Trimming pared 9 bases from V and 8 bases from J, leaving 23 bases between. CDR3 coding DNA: TGTGCCAGCCGGAGGAGGGCAGGAGGTGCGGATGAGCAGTTCTTC. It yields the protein CASRRRAGGADEQFF.

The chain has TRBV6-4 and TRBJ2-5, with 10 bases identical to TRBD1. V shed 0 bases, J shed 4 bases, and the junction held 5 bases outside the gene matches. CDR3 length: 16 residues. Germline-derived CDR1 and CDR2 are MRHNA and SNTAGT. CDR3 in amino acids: CASSDSRQGAGETQYF. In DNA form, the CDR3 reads TGTGCCAGCAGTGACTCTAGACAGGGGGCAGGAGAGACCCAGTACTTC.

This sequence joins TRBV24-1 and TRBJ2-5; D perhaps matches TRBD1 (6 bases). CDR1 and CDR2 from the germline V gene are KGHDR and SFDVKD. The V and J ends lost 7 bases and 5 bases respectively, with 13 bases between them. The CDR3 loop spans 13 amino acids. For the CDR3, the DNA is TGTGCCACCAGATCCCCAGGGGTGGAGACCCAGTACTTC. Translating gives CATRSPGVETQYF.

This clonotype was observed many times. CDR3 sequence reads: CASSLYRDRGWSQPQHF. The CDR3 DNA reads as TGTGCCAGCAGTCTTTACCGGGACAGGGGTTGGAGTCAGCCCCAGCATTTT. The chain recombines TRBV6-1 with TRBJ1-5, with TRBD1 matching 10 bases. J gave up 6 bases and V 5 bases, and 13 bases lay outside the gene matches. Germline V lookup: CDR1 MNHNS, CDR2 SASEGT. This CDR3 region has 17 residues.

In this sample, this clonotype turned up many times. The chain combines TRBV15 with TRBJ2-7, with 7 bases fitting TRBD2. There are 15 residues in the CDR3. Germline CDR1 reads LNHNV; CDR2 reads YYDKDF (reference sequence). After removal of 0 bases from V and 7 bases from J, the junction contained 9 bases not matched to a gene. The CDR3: CATSRDGAGVDEQYF. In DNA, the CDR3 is TGTGCCACCAGCAGAGATGGGGCGGGAGTTGATGAGCAGTACTTC.

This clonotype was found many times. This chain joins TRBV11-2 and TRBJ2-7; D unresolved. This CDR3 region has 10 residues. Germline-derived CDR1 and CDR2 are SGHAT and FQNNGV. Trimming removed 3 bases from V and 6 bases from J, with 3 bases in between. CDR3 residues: CASSFCEQYF. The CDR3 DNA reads TGTGCCAGCAGCTTCTGCGAGCAGTACTTC.

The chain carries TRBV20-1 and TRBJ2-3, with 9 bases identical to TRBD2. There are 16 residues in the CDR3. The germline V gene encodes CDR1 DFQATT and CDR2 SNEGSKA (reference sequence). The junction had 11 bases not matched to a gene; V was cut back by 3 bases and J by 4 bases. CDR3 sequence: CSARPRGGRGADTQYF. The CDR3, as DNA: TGCAGTGCTAGGCCCCGGGGCGGGAGGGGCGCAGATACGCAGTATTTT.

CDR3 loop: CASLTGTGELFF. The CDR3 nucleotides are TGTGCTAGCCTAACAGGGACCGGGGAGCTGTTTTTT. The rearrangement links TRBV2 to TRBJ2-2, with a weak D call TRBD1 (6 bases). CDR3 length: 12 amino acids. Germline V lookup: CDR1 SNHLY, CDR2 FYNNEI.

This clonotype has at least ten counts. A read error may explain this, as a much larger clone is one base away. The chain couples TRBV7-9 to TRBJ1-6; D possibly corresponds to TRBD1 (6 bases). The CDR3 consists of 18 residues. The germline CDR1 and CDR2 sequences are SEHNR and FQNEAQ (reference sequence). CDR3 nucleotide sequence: TGTGCCAGCAGTCACACAGGGCCTAGGGGGACCTATAATCCACCCCTCCACTTT. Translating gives CASSHTGPRGTYNPPLHF. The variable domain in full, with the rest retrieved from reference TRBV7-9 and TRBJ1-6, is DTGVSQNPRHKITKRGQNVTFRCDPISEHNRLYWYRQTLGQGPEFLTYFQNEAQLEKSRLLSDRFSAERPKGSFSTLEIQRTEQGDSAMYLCASSHTGPRGTYNPPLHFGNGTRLTVT.

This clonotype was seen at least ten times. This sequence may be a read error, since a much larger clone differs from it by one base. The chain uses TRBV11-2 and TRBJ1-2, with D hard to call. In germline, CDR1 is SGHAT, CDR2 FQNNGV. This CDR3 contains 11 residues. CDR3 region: CASTFLDGYAF. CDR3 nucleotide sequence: TGTGCCAGCACCTTTCTGGATGGCTACGCCTTC.

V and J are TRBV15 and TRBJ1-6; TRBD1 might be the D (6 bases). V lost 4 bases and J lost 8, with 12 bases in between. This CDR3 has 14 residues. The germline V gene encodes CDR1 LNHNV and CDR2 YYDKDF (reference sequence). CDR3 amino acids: CATSKGGFHSPLHF. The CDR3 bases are TGTGCCACCAGCAAAGGGGGGTTTCATTCACCCCTCCACTTT.

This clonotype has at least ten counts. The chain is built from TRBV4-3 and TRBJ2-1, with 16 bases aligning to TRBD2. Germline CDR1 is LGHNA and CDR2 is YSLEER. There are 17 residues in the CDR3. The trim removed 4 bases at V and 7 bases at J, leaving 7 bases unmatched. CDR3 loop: CASSLGTSGGAENEQFF. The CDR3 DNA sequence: TGCGCCAGCAGCCTGGGGACTAGCGGGGGGGCTGAAAATGAGCAGTTCTTC.

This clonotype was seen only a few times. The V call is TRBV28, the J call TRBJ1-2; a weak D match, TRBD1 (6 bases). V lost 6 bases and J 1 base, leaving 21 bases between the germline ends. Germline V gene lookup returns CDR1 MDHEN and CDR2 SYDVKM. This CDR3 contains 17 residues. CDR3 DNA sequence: TGTGCCAGCAGCCTCCCGGCTGGACAGTCAATTAACTATGGCTACACCTTC. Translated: CASSLPAGQSINYGYTF.

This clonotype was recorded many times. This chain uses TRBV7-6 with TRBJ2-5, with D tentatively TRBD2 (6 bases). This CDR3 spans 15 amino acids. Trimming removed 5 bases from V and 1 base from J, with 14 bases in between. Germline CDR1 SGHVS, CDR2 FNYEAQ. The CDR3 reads CASSPAAGFQETQYF. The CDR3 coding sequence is TGTGCCAGCAGCCCCGCCGCGGGGTTCCAAGAGACCCAGTACTTC.

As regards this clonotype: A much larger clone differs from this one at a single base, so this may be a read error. The CDR3 region is CASSQTTSGPRAGELSF. CDR3 sequence (DNA): TGTGCCAGCAGCCAGACGACTAGCGGGCCAAGGGCCGGGGAGCTGTCTTTT. The V gene is TRBV3-1, the J gene TRBJ2-2; 10 nucleotides align to TRBD2. Looked up from germline, CDR1 is LGHDT and CDR2 is YNNKEL (reference sequence). There are 17 residues in the CDR3.

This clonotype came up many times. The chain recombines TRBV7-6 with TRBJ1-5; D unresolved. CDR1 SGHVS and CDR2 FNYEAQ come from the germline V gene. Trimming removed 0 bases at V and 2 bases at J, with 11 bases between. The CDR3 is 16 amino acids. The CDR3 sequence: CASSLAPGIGNQPQHF. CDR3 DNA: TGTGCCAGCAGCTTAGCGCCGGGTATCGGCAATCAGCCCCAGCATTTT.

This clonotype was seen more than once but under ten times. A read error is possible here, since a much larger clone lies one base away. The CDR3 coding sequence is TGTGCCAGCAGCCCCCTGGGACGGGGGGCAGGAGATACGCAGTATTTT. It encodes CASSPLGRGAGDTQYF. The V and J genes are TRBV3-1 and TRBJ2-3; perhaps TRBD2 as D (7 bases). The CDR3 covers 16 residues. The V end lost 4 bases, the J end lost 5 bases, and 19 bases lay between the germline ends. The germline V gene has CDR1 LGHDT and CDR2 YNNKEL (reference sequence).

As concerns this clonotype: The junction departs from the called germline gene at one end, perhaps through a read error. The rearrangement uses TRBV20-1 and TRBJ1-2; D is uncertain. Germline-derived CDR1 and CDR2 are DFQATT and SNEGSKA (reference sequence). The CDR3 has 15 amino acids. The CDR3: CSATILDAANYGCAF. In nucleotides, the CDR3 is TGCAGTGCTACCATCCTGGACGCCGCAAACTATGGCTGCGCCTTC.

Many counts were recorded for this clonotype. The CDR3 protein is CASRLTSGGHNTGELFF. For the CDR3, the DNA is TGTGCCAGCAGATTGACTAGCGGGGGTCATAACACCGGGGAGCTGTTTTTT. V is TRBV12-3 or TRBV12-4 and J is TRBJ2-2; 12 bases line up with TRBD2. This CDR3 comprises 17 residues. The J segment lost 2 bases and the V segment lost 6 bases, leaving 7 bases of the junction unmatched.

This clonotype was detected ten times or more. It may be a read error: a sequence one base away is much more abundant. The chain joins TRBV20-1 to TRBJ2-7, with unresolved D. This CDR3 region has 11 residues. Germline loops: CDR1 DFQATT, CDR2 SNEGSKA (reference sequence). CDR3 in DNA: TGCAGTGCGTCAGTAACCTACGAGCAGTCCTTC. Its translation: CSASVTYEQSF.

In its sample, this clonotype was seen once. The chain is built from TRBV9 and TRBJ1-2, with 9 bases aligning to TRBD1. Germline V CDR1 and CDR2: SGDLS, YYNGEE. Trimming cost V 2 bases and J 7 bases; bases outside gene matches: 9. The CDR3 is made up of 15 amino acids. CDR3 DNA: TGTGCCAGCAGCGTCTGCGGGACAGGGCGACGTGGCTACACCTTC. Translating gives CASSVCGTGRRGYTF.

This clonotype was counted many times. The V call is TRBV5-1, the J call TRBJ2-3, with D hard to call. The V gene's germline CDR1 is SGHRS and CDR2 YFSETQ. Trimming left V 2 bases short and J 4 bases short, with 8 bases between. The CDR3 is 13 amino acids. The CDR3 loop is CASSLHKADTQYF. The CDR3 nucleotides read TGCGCCAGCAGCTTACACAAGGCAGATACGCAGTATTTT.